This T cell receptor beta chain was sequenced for a study of CD8 T cells in Susac syndrome. CDR3 length: 18 amino acids. The V and J ends lost 6 bases and 0 bases, in that order; junction bases with no gene match: 9. Germline V gives CDR1 MDHEN, CDR2 SYDVKM. CD8+ and CD4+ T cells taken from blood had their TCR beta sequenced. Purification of the CD8+ and CD4+ T cells relied on negative isolation, and TEMRA cells underwent FACS enrichment. Random hexamers primed reverse transcription of roughly 0.5 to 1 ug RNA. A multiplex approach, immunoSEQ multiplex PCR, amplified TCR beta CDR3 across 54 Vbeta and 13 Jbeta. Via MiXCR, TCRdb re-called the immunoSEQ multiplex PCR reads, giving one row per CDR3 protein. The repertoire has about 200,000 distinct CDR3 sequences, 85% to 95% of them found once; the top ten carry approximately 0.098%.

The chain uses TRBV28 and TRBJ1-5; 12 bases are shared with TRBD1. Sequences were obtained from CD4+ T cells from PBMCs. This clonotype was obtained from a human donor in good health. The CDR3: CASRSGTGGPASNQPQHF. The CDR3 DNA reads as TGTGCCAGCAGATCCGGGACAGGGGGCCCAGCTAGCAATCAGCCCCAGCATTTT.